Listed below are T cell receptor beta chains from one sample, sequenced in a study of shared clonotypes between healthy human individuals. Profiled with immunoSEQ multiplex PCR; TCRdb holds only in-frame clones, not every one. Of 110,000 or so clones listed, roughly two thirds are singletons. Material: memory CD8+ T cells sorted from blood. All receptors come from a woman aged 25-40 years in good health. Both conserved end residues are part of each CDR3. Each record gives: J gene, clone size, D gene, V gene, CDR3 DNA, CDR3 protein. D genes are given only for firm matches. Size is stated for part of the rows, as once, few or many counts, or as a class when the clone is expanded.

J: TRBJ2-7; size: once; D: .; V: TRBV5-5; DNA: TGTGCCAGCAGCTTCATGACAACCTACGAGCAGTACTTC; CDR3: CASSFMTTYEQYF
J: TRBJ2-7; size: .; D: TRBD1; V: TRBV28; DNA: TGTGCCAGCAGTGTGACCGGGACAGGGACCTACGAGCAGTACTTC; CDR3: CASSVTGTGTYEQYF
J: TRBJ2-7; size: many; D: .; V: TRBV25-1; DNA: TGTGCCAGCAGTGAGGCTAGTCCCTACGAGCAGTACTTC; CDR3: CASSEASPYEQYF
J: TRBJ1-5; size: .; D: .; V: TRBV10-3; DNA: TGTGCCATCAGAGACAGGTCAGATCAGCCCCAGCATTTT; CDR3: CAIRDRSDQPQHF
J: TRBJ2-1; size: .; D: .; V: TRBV2; DNA: TGTGCCAGCAGTGAAGCGGCAGGGCCCTACAATGAGCAGTTCTTC; CDR3: CASSEAAGPYNEQFF
J: TRBJ2-2; size: .; D: TRBD1; V: TRBV4-2; DNA: TGTGCCAGCAGTTCCGGGACAGCATTCACCGGGGAGCTGTTTTTT; CDR3: CASSSGTAFTGELFF
J: TRBJ1-2; size: .; D: .; V: TRBV11-2; DNA: TGTGCCAGCAGCACCTGGGAGCGGGGAGGATATGGCTACACCTTC; CDR3: CASSTWERGGYGYTF
J: TRBJ1-2; size: .; D: .; V: TRBV28; DNA: TGTGCCAGCAGTCCGGACCGGACAGCTTCCTATGGCTACACCTTC; CDR3: CASSPDRTASYGYTF
J: TRBJ2-3; size: .; D: TRBD2; V: TRBV11-2; DNA: TGTGCCAGCAGCTTAGAGCTGGGGGGGAGCACAGATACGCAGTATTTT; CDR3: CASSLELGGSTDTQYF
J: TRBJ2-7; size: .; D: .; V: TRBV4-1; DNA: TGCGCCAGCAGCCAAGATCGGTCTCCGCGGGGCGGCTACTACGAGCAGTACTTC; CDR3: CASSQDRSPRGGYYEQYF
J: TRBJ1-2; size: .; D: .; V: TRBV28; DNA: TGTGCCAGCAGTTTCGTCGCAGAGAACTATGGCTACACCTTC; CDR3: CASSFVAENYGYTF
J: TRBJ1-3; size: .; D: .; V: TRBV5-1; DNA: TGCGCCAGCAGCTTGGGGGTATTGGGCTCTTTTGGAAACACCATATATTTT; CDR3: CASSLGVLGSFGNTIYF
J: TRBJ1-5; size: many; D: .; V: TRBV6-4; DNA: TGTGCCAGCAGTACAGGGAGCAATCAGCCCCAGCATTTT; CDR3: CASSTGSNQPQHF
J: TRBJ2-7; size: .; D: TRBD1; V: TRBV5-1; DNA: TGCGCCAGCAGCTTTACAGGGGTCAGGTCCTACGAGCAGTACTTC; CDR3: CASSFTGVRSYEQYF
J: TRBJ2-1; size: .; D: .; V: TRBV7-9; DNA: TGTGCCAGCAGCTTCTCTAGTAATGAGCAGTTCTTC; CDR3: CASSFSSNEQFF
J: TRBJ2-2; size: .; D: TRBD2; V: TRBV11-2; DNA: TGTGCCAGCAGCTCCCGGACTAGCGGAGCCACGAACACCGGGGAGCTGTTTTTT; CDR3: CASSSRTSGATNTGELFF